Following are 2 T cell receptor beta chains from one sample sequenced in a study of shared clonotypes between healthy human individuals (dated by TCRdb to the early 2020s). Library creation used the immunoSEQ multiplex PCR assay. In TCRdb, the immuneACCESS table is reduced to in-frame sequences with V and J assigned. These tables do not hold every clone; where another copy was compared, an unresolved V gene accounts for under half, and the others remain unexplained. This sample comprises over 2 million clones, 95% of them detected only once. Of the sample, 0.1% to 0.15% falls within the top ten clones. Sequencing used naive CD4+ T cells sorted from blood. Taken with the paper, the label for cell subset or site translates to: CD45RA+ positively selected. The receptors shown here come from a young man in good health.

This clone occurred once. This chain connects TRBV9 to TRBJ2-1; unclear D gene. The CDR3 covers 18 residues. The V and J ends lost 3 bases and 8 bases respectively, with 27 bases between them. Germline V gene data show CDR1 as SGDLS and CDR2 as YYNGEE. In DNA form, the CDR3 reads TGTGCCAGCAGCGATAGGCTGGGTCGAACTACCGGTGGTCATGAGCAGTTCTTC. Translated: CASSDRLGRTTGGHEQFF. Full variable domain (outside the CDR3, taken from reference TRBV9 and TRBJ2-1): DSGVTQTPKHLITATGQRVTLRCSPRSGDLSVYWYQQSLDQGLQFLIQYYNGEERAKGNILERFSAQQFPDLHSELNLSSLELGDSALYFCASSDRLGRTTGGHEQFFGPGTRLTVL.

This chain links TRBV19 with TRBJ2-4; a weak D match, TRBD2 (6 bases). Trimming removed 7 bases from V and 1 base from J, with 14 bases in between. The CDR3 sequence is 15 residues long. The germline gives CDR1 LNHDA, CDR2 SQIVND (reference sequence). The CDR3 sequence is CASKMSREAKNIQYF. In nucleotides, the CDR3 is TGTGCCAGTAAGATGAGCCGGGAGGCCAAAAACATTCAGTACTTC. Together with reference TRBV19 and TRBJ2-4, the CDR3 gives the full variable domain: DGGITQSPKYLFRKEGQNVTLSCEQNLNHDAMYWYRQDPGQGLRLIYYSQIVNDFQKGDIAEGYSVSREKKESFPLTVTSAQKNPTAFYLCASKMSREAKNIQYFGAGTRLSVL.